These 27 T cell receptor beta chains originate from one sample sequenced in a study of blood T cell repertoires in COVID-19. Assay used: immunoSEQ multiplex PCR; TCRdb lists only in-frame clones, some missing. The profile covers about half a million clones, with about 85% appearing a single time and approximately 8% taken by the ten largest. What was sequenced was PBMCs or T cells enriched from blood (not recorded which). These receptors were taken from a woman aged 55-69 years who had recovered from COVID-19.

The J gene is TRBJ1-5, the V gene TRBV5-1; 8 bases map to TRBD1. CDR3 length: 15 residues. Trimming at V came to 2 bases and at J to 5 bases, leaving 6 bases not matched to a gene. In germline, CDR1 is SGHRS, CDR2 YFSETQ. This chain's CDR3 is CASSLFGQGDQPQHF. The CDR3 DNA follows: TGCGCCAGCAGCTTATTCGGACAGGGAGATCAGCCCCAGCATTTT.

The chain links TRBV25-1 to TRBJ2-2, with TRBD1 identical over 7 bases. With 0 bases clipped from V and 5 bases from J, the junction kept 3 bases outside the gene matches. From germline, CDR1 is MGHDK and CDR2 SYGVNS. CDR3 length: 15 residues. The CDR3 loop is CASSEYGGQTGELFF. The CDR3 coding sequence is TGTGCCAGCAGTGAATATGGGGGACAGACCGGGGAGCTGTTTTTT.

The sample holds one count of this clone. The chain joins TRBV6-6 to TRBJ2-7; D possibly corresponds to TRBD2 (6 bases). The CDR3 is 14 amino acids. Germline CDR1 MNHNY, CDR2 SVGAGI (reference sequence). The germline V and J ends were trimmed by 0 bases and 7 bases, with 13 bases remaining between them. CDR3 nucleotides: TGTGCCAGCAGTTACTCGATTCCGGGAGAAGAGCAGTACGTC. Amino acid sequence: CASSYSIPGEEQYV.

For the CDR3, the DNA is TGCAGCGTTTACACCAACCTACTAGCGACAGATACGCAGTATTTT. Protein product: CSVYTNLLATDTQYF. V usage is TRBV29-1 and J usage is TRBJ2-3; the match to TRBD2 covers 7 bases. Germline trimming cut 5 bases from V and 3 bases from J; bases unmatched to any gene: 11. The CDR3 length is 15 residues. Germline V gene data show CDR1 as SQVTM and CDR2 as ANQGSEA.

The chain couples TRBV2 to TRBJ1-4, with D unclear. Germline CDR1 and CDR2: SNHLY and FYNNEI. Trimming shortened V by 8 bases and J by 8 bases, and 18 bases separated the two germline ends. This CDR3 spans 14 amino acids. The CDR3 loop reads CASEAGGWEEKLFF. CDR3 DNA sequence: TGTGCCAGCGAAGCTGGTGGGTGGGAGGAAAAACTGTTTTTT.

J is TRBJ2-1 and V is TRBV2; 13 nucleotides agree with TRBD2. Trimming took 4 bases from V and 4 from J; bases not matched to a gene: 4. The CDR3 contains 16 residues. CDR1 and CDR2 (germline): SNHLY, FYNNEI. The CDR3 DNA reads TGTGCCAGCAGTGGGACTAGCGGGGGACAGTACAATGAGCAGTTCTTC. This gives the protein CASSGTSGGQYNEQFF.

This chain's CDR3 is CASSEMRPLGVSSYNSPLHF. CDR3 DNA: TGTGCCAGCAGTGAAATGAGACCTTTGGGCGTGAGCTCCTATAATTCACCCCTCCACTTT. The V gene is TRBV6-1, the J gene TRBJ1-6, with D unresolved. The V gene lost 2 bases and the J gene lost 0 bases, with 20 bases spanning the gap. The CDR3 totals 20 residues. The germline gives CDR1 MNHNS, CDR2 SASEGT.

The V and J genes are TRBV28 and TRBJ2-7, with D perhaps matching TRBD1 (6 bases). The CDR3 is 12 residues long. The germline CDR1 and CDR2 sequences are MDHEN and SYDVKM. Trimming pared 5 bases from V and 5 bases from J, leaving 10 bases between. The CDR3 spells CASSTGSHEQYV. The CDR3 DNA sequence: TGTGCCAGCAGTACAGGGTCCCACGAGCAGTACGTC.

The chain combines TRBV19 with TRBJ1-6, with TRBD1 matching 11 bases. Trimming took 5 bases from V and 9 from J; bases not matched to a gene: 6. This CDR3 is 15 amino acids long. Germline-derived CDR1 and CDR2 are LNHDA and SQIVND (reference sequence). As DNA, the CDR3 is TGTGCCAGTAGTTTACCGGGACAGGGGGTTTCACCCCTCCACTTT. This gives the protein CASSLPGQGVSPLHF.

The chain is built from TRBV10-3 and TRBJ2-1, with D maybe TRBD2 (6 bases). The ends were cut back, 4 bases at V and 3 bases at J, with 13 bases in the middle. CDR1 and CDR2 from the germline V gene are ENHRY and SYGVKD. This CDR3 is built from 15 residues. The CDR3 spells CAISGPSGYYNEQFF. The CDR3 DNA reads as TGTGCCATCAGTGGGCCCAGCGGGTACTACAATGAGCAGTTCTTC.

V usage is TRBV11-2 and J usage is TRBJ2-3; D call uncertain. Germline CDR1 SGHAT, CDR2 FQNNGV. The CDR3 covers 17 residues. V lost 0 bases and J lost 8, with 21 bases in between. CDR3 coding DNA: TGTGCCAGCAGCTTAGATCCTTACCTGAAGCGCCCCACTACGCAGTATTTT. Encoded protein: CASSLDPYLKRPTTQYF.

The chain uses TRBV6-1 and TRBJ1-2; D uncertain. This CDR3 is 17 amino acids long. Trimming stripped 1 base from V and 1 base from J, with 16 bases between. Germline values: CDR1 MNHNS, CDR2 SASEGT. The CDR3, as DNA: TGTGCCAGCAGTGAAGGGTATCGGACTGACCTTAACTATGGCTACACCTTC. Encoded protein: CASSEGYRTDLNYGYTF.

The gene calls are TRBV6-6 and TRBJ2-1, with 8 bases fitting TRBD2. CDR1 is MNHNY and CDR2 is SVGAGI in the germline V gene (reference sequence). The trim removed 5 bases at V and 7 bases at J, leaving 7 bases unmatched. This CDR3 has 14 residues. Written as DNA, the CDR3 is TGTGCCAGCAGTGGCGGGGGGCCGTGGAATGAGCAGTTCTTC. Protein: CASSGGGPWNEQFF.

The CDR3 DNA follows: TGTGCCAGCAGGGGGGGTTCCACCGGGGAGCTGTTTTTT. It codes for CASRGGSTGELFF. The V gene is TRBV12-3 or TRBV12-4, the J gene TRBJ2-2; D is possibly TRBD2 (6 bases). The CDR3 length is 13 residues. Trimming pared 6 bases from V and 4 bases from J, leaving 9 bases between.

The chain is built from TRBV9 and TRBJ2-3; TRBD2 aligns across 12 bases. The CDR3 extends over 16 amino acids. Germline CDR1 reads SGDLS; CDR2 reads YYNGEE. The ends lost 4 bases at V and 1 base at J; junction bases unmatched: 4. The CDR3 is CASSLAGGRGTDTQYF. The CDR3 coding sequence is TGTGCCAGCAGCCTAGCGGGGGGGCGTGGCACAGATACGCAGTATTTT.

The chain couples TRBV7-2 to TRBJ2-1; possibly TRBD1 for D (6 bases). The CDR3 is made up of 14 amino acids. The V end lost 2 bases, the J end lost 2 bases, and 7 bases lay between the germline ends. The germline CDR1 and CDR2 sequences are SGHTA and FQGNSA. CDR3 bases: TGTGCCAGCAGCTTACAGGGGCCCTACAATGAGCAGTTCTTC. Its translation: CASSLQGPYNEQFF.

DNA of the CDR3: TGCGCCAGCGCCAAGGCTAGCGGGGGGGGCACAGATACGCAGTATTTT. Translated, it gives CASAKASGGGTDTQYF. The chain links TRBV5-1 to TRBJ2-3; 12 bases align to TRBD2. From germline, CDR1 is SGHRS and CDR2 YFSETQ. CDR3 size: 16 residues. The ends lost 7 bases at V and 1 base at J; junction bases unmatched: 7.

The rearrangement uses TRBV9 and TRBJ2-1; D remains ambiguous. CDR3 length equals 16 residues. CDR1 SGDLS and CDR2 YYNGEE come from the germline V gene. V was cut by 0 bases and J by 6 bases, with 16 bases left in between. The CDR3 coding sequence is TGTGCCAGCAGCGTAGCTACGACAACGGCCTTCAATGAGCAGTTCTTC. This gives the protein CASSVATTTAFNEQFF.

The rearrangement uses TRBV30 and TRBJ2-5; the match to TRBD1 covers 8 bases. V lost 8 bases to trimming and J lost 4 bases; unmatched junction nucleotides: 15. CDR1 GTSNPN and CDR2 SVGIG come from the germline V gene (reference sequence). This CDR3 contains 15 residues. CDR3 sequence reads: CAAENPQGDPETQYF. The DNA for the CDR3 is TGTGCCGCAGAGAACCCACAGGGGGATCCAGAGACCCAGTACTTC.

The rearrangement links TRBV10-3 to TRBJ1-2, with TRBD1 matching over 9 bases. Germline trimming cut 2 bases from V and 4 bases from J; bases unmatched to any gene: 2. The length of the CDR3 is 14 residues. Germline-derived CDR1 and CDR2 are ENHRY and SYGVKD. The CDR3 region has the DNA TGTGCCATCAGTGAGGGACAGGGGCCCTATGGCTACACCTTC. Protein product: CAISEGQGPYGYTF.

This clone was seen just once. The V gene is TRBV18, the J gene TRBJ1-2, with a tentative D call TRBD1 (5 bases). This CDR3 has 14 amino acids. The ends were cut back, 6 bases at V and 1 base at J, with 12 bases in the middle. Germline CDR1 KGHSH, CDR2 LQKENI. CDR3 loop: CASSGQGRNYGYTF. The CDR3 DNA sequence: TGTGCCAGCTCTGGGCAGGGCCGTAACTATGGCTACACCTTC.

With respect to this clone: This same CDR3 is encoded by further DNA sequences in the sample. The V and J genes are TRBV6-5 and TRBJ1-3; D unresolved. Germline CDR1 MNHEY, CDR2 SVGAGI. This CDR3 spans 14 amino acids. The ends were cut back, 5 bases at V and 0 bases at J, with 8 bases in the middle. The CDR3 coding sequence is TGTGCCAGCAGTCTCGCGGGCTCTGGAAACACCATATATTTT. It translates to CASSLAGSGNTIYF.

The chain carries TRBV4-2 and TRBJ2-1; TRBD2 matches at 10 bases. CDR3 size: 16 residues. Looked up from germline, CDR1 is LGHNA and CDR2 is YNFKEQ. Unmatched junction bases numbered 11, after V lost 2 bases and J lost 10 bases. In DNA form, the CDR3 reads TGTGCCAGCAGCCAACGAGCTAGCGGGGGCTGGGCGGAGCAGTTCTTC. Amino acid sequence: CASSQRASGGWAEQFF.

The CDR3 sequence is CASSHSGISTYNSPLHF. The CDR3, as DNA: TGCGCCAGCAGCCATTCGGGGATATCAACCTATAATTCACCCCTCCACTTT. J is TRBJ1-6 and V is TRBV5-1; D uncertain. The CDR3 extends over 17 amino acids. CDR1 and CDR2 (germline): SGHRS, YFSETQ. V shed 4 bases and J shed 2 bases, with 16 bases lying between them.

The V and J genes are TRBV7-9 and TRBJ1-2, with TRBD1 matching over 7 bases. Germline lookup yields CDR1 SEHNR and CDR2 FQNEAQ (reference sequence). The junction had 10 bases not matched to a gene; V was cut back by 5 bases and J by 1 base. The CDR3 sequence is 16 residues long. CDR3 residues: CASSPQGRYLNYGYTF. In DNA, the CDR3 is TGTGCCAGCAGCCCACAGGGGCGATATCTTAACTATGGCTACACCTTC.

The V gene is TRBV9, the J gene TRBJ1-6; 7 bases agree with TRBD1. V dropped 3 bases and J dropped 6; count of bases not matched to a gene: 3. Germline V gene sequence: CDR1 SGDLS, CDR2 YYNGEE. The CDR3 covers 14 residues. In DNA form, the CDR3 reads TGTGCCAGCAGCGCGCAGGGGGGTAATTCACCCCTCCACTTT. Amino acids: CASSAQGGNSPLHF.

J is TRBJ1-2 and V is TRBV6-5, with D tentatively TRBD1 (5 bases). Trimming took off 7 bases at V and 8 bases at J, with 20 bases between the two ends. The CDR3 contains 14 residues. Germline values: CDR1 MNHEY, CDR2 SVGAGI. The CDR3 here is CASTLSPGFQGYTF. The CDR3, as DNA: TGTGCCAGCACTCTAAGCCCAGGGTTCCAGGGCTACACCTTC.